Below, 26 T cell receptor beta chains from the same sample are listed, as sequenced in a study of blood T cell repertoires in COVID-19. The assay was immunoSEQ multiplex PCR, and TCRdb's table has in-frame clones only and misses some. The data show about 260,000 clones, more than 90% seen once. Specimen: peripheral blood. Source of these receptors: a person under 35 with COVID-19, enrolled during active disease.

The V and J genes are TRBV29-1 and TRBJ1-5, with a possible D match to TRBD1 (5 bases). Germline CDR1 SQVTM, CDR2 ANQGSEA. This CDR3 is 13 amino acids long. Deletions cut 2 bases from V and 7 bases from J, with 12 bases between. The CDR3 bases are TGCAGCGTTGAACCGAGCTCAGGGCAGCCCCAGCATTTT. Translated, it gives CSVEPSSGQPQHF.

The chain links TRBV7-2 to TRBJ2-3, with D possibly TRBD1 on 6 matching bases. The CDR3 contains 14 residues. V was trimmed by 3 bases and J by 1 base, leaving 8 bases between them. Germline loops: CDR1 SGHTA, CDR2 FQGNSA. CDR3 nucleotides: TGTGCCAGCAGCTTCGCAGGGGGCACAGATACGCAGTATTTT. Amino acids: CASSFAGGTDTQYF.

The chain carries TRBV19 and TRBJ2-1, with unresolved D. Germline CDR1 is LNHDA and CDR2 is SQIVND (reference sequence). The CDR3 consists of 15 residues. Trimming shortened V by 6 bases and J by 0 bases, and 12 bases separated the two germline ends. The CDR3 loop is CASRLTAISYNEQFF. The CDR3 DNA is TGTGCCAGTAGATTGACTGCTATCTCCTACAATGAGCAGTTCTTC.

This clone was found once. The gene calls are TRBV28 and TRBJ2-5; 8 bases are a match to TRBD1. V lost 8 bases to trimming and J lost 1 base; unmatched junction nucleotides: 6. This CDR3 region has 14 residues. CDR1 is MDHEN and CDR2 is SYDVKM in the germline V gene. The DNA of the CDR3 is TGTGCCAGCGGGCCGGGGACAGGCCAAGAGACCCAGTACTTC. Translation gives CASGPGTGQETQYF.

CDR3 amino acids: CASSQDLVIGYGYTF. CDR3 sequence (DNA): TGTGCCAGCAGCCAAGATCTAGTCATTGGGTATGGCTACACCTTC. The V call is TRBV4-2, the J call TRBJ1-2, with no clear D. CDR3 length: 15 residues. Deletions cut 0 bases from V and 5 bases from J, with 13 bases between. Germline lookup yields CDR1 LGHNA and CDR2 YNFKEQ.

The chain uses TRBV28 and TRBJ2-1, with TRBD2 matching 10 bases. The CDR3 covers 16 residues. The ends lost 5 bases at V and 8 bases at J; junction bases unmatched: 12. Germline lookup yields CDR1 MDHEN and CDR2 SYDVKM. CDR3 sequence (DNA): TGTGCCAGCAGTACCCTAGCGGGAGTTAGTATCGATGAGCAGTTCTTC. It encodes CASSTLAGVSIDEQFF.

The chain employs TRBV29-1 and TRBJ2-3, with 7 positions matching TRBD2. This CDR3 region has 14 residues. Germline V CDR1 and CDR2: SQVTM, ANQGSEA. V shed 6 bases and J 0 bases; nucleotides not matched to a gene: 6. Here the CDR3 reads CSVGPSGSTDTQYF. The DNA of the CDR3 is TGCAGCGTGGGGCCTAGCGGTAGCACAGATACGCAGTATTTT.

V gene TRBV5-6 combines with J gene TRBJ1-2; possibly TRBD1 for D (5 bases). This CDR3 contains 15 residues. Germline lookup yields CDR1 SGHDT and CDR2 YYEEEE. V lost 0 bases, J lost 7 bases, and 16 bases lay in between. In nucleotides, the CDR3 is TGTGCCAGCAGCTTGGAAAGCAGGGTATGGCGTGGCTACACCTTC. It specifies CASSLESRVWRGYTF.

As concerns this clone: The same CDR3 arises from other DNA sequences in this sample as well. For the CDR3, the DNA is TGCGCCAGCAGCTTAGACAGCCCCAGCTCCTATAATTCACCCCTCCACTTT. Its protein product is CASSLDSPSSYNSPLHF. The genes are TRBV5-1 and TRBJ1-6, with D possibly matching TRBD1 (5 bases). Germline V gives CDR1 SGHRS, CDR2 YFSETQ. The CDR3 length is 17 residues. V lost 2 bases to trimming and J lost 0 bases, with 12 bases between them.

The chain joins TRBV5-6 to TRBJ1-1; 9 positions agree with TRBD1. J lost 5 bases, V lost 3 bases, and 2 bases had no gene match. Germline V CDR1 and CDR2: SGHDT, YYEEEE. The CDR3 consists of 13 residues. The CDR3 nucleotides read TGTGCCAGCAGCTACGGACAGGGGACTGAAGCTTTCTTT. Protein sequence: CASSYGQGTEAFF.

The chain links TRBV6-5 to TRBJ2-7, with 10 bases fitting TRBD1. J gave up 5 bases and V 2 bases, and 3 bases lay outside the gene matches. The germline V gene has CDR1 MNHEY and CDR2 SVGAGI. CDR3 size: 14 residues. The CDR3 nucleotides are TGTGCCAGCAGTTACGGGACAGGGGCCGACGAGCAGTACTTC. Its protein is CASSYGTGADEQYF.

The chain has TRBV30 and TRBJ1-1; 8 bases fit TRBD1. Germline lookup yields CDR1 GTSNPN and CDR2 SVGIG (reference sequence). CDR3 length: 13 amino acids. J lost 5 bases, V lost 2 bases, and 4 bases had no gene match. CDR3 coding DNA: TGTGCCTGGAGTCGGACAGGGCAAACTGAAGCTTTCTTT. Amino acids: CAWSRTGQTEAFF.

A single count supports this clone. The chain combines TRBV5-1 with TRBJ1-1, with D perhaps TRBD1 (5 bases). The V gene lost 4 bases and the J gene lost 4 bases, with 11 bases spanning the gap. The V gene's germline CDR1 is SGHRS and CDR2 YFSETQ. This CDR3 contains 13 residues. CDR3 protein: CASSPGGSTEAFF. As DNA, the CDR3 is TGCGCCAGCAGCCCCGGGGGGAGCACTGAAGCTTTCTTT.

The V gene is TRBV7-9, the J gene TRBJ2-7; 8 positions agree with TRBD2. This CDR3 spans 16 amino acids. V shed 2 bases, J shed 0 bases, and the junction held 6 bases outside the gene matches. Germline loops: CDR1 SEHNR, CDR2 FQNEAQ (reference sequence). The CDR3 bases are TGTGCCAGCAGCTTAAACCCCAGCGGGGGCTCCTACGAGCAGTACTTC. It codes for CASSLNPSGGSYEQYF.

The V gene is TRBV29-1, the J gene TRBJ2-2; 7 nucleotides agree with TRBD1. This CDR3 has 13 residues. Germline trimming cut 7 bases from V and 2 bases from J; bases unmatched to any gene: 4. The germline V gene has CDR1 SQVTM and CDR2 ANQGSEA. The DNA for the CDR3 is TGCAGCGGACAGGGCCTAAACACCGGGGAGCTGTTTTTT. It yields the protein CSGQGLNTGELFF.

The gene calls are TRBV28 and TRBJ2-4, with a possible D match to TRBD1 (7 bases). The CDR3 length is 15 residues. Germline values: CDR1 MDHEN, CDR2 SYDVKM. Deletions cut 0 bases from V and 3 bases from J, with 9 bases between. CDR3 coding DNA: TGTGCCAGCAGTTTATGGCAGGGGGGCAAAAACATTCAGTACTTC. Amino acids: CASSLWQGGKNIQYF.

With regard to this clone: This sample also contains other DNA sequences that code for the same CDR3. The V and J genes are TRBV5-1 and TRBJ2-7, with TRBD2 as a possible D gene (6 bases). Looked up from germline, CDR1 is SGHRS and CDR2 is YFSETQ. Trimming pared 1 base from V and 2 bases from J, leaving 7 bases between. The CDR3 consists of 13 residues. The CDR3 here is CASSLTGAYEQYF. DNA of the CDR3: TGCGCCAGCAGCTTGACGGGAGCCTACGAGCAGTACTTC.

A note on this clone: This sample also contains other DNA sequences that code for the same CDR3. The V call is TRBV19, the J call TRBJ2-7; a weak D match, TRBD2 (6 bases). The V gene lost 5 bases and the J gene lost 2 bases, with 10 bases spanning the gap. Germline CDR1 is LNHDA and CDR2 is SQIVND (reference sequence). This CDR3 has 13 amino acids. In nucleotides, the CDR3 is TGTGCCAGTAGTGCCGGCGGGACCTACGAGCAGTACTTC. Encoded protein: CASSAGGTYEQYF. The full variable domain, in which reference TRBV19 and TRBJ2-7 provide the parts outside the CDR3, is DGGITQSPKYLFRKEGQNVTLSCEQNLNHDAMYWYRQDPGQGLRLIYYSQIVNDFQKGDIAEGYSVSREKKESFPLTVTSAQKNPTAFYLCASSAGGTYEQYFGPGTRLTVT.

The sample holds one count of this clone. The identical CDR3 is also encoded by other nucleotide sequences in the sample. The gene calls are TRBV13 and TRBJ2-7; 8 nucleotides align to TRBD1. V dropped 2 bases and J dropped 4; count of bases not matched to a gene: 4. Germline-derived CDR1 and CDR2 are PRHDT and FYEKMQ (reference sequence). The CDR3 loop spans 14 amino acids. This chain's CDR3 is CASSLPGGSYEQYF. The DNA of the CDR3 is TGTGCCAGCAGCTTACCAGGGGGCTCTTACGAGCAGTACTTC.

The rearrangement joins TRBV15 to TRBJ2-7; 7 nucleotides agree with TRBD1. Trimming removed 3 bases from V and 3 bases from J; junction bases left unmatched: 2. CDR1 and CDR2 from the germline V gene are LNHNV and YYDKDF (reference sequence). The length of the CDR3 is 13 residues. The CDR3 nucleotides read TGTGCCACCAGCAGCGGACAGGACTACGAGCAGTACTTC. Protein: CATSSGQDYEQYF.

The J gene is TRBJ2-7, the V gene TRBV15; D gene unclear. This CDR3 has 14 amino acids. Deletions cut 0 bases from V and 2 bases from J, with 8 bases between. Germline CDR1 reads LNHNV; CDR2 reads YYDKDF (reference sequence). The CDR3 is CATSRDIGAYEQYF. Written as DNA, the CDR3 is TGTGCCACCAGCAGAGATATAGGAGCCTACGAGCAGTACTTC.

As DNA, the CDR3 is TGTGCCAGCAGCCAAGCTATTCGAGGACAGGGGGTTAATGAGCAGTTCTTC. The encoded protein is CASSQAIRGQGVNEQFF. This sequence joins TRBV4-2 and TRBJ2-1, with 10 bases lining up with TRBD1. In germline, CDR1 is LGHNA, CDR2 YNFKEQ. J was trimmed by 7 bases and V by 1 base; bases with no gene match: 10. This CDR3 has 17 amino acids.

The rearrangement uses TRBV14 and TRBJ2-1; TRBD2 matches at 7 bases. The CDR3 sequence is 18 residues long. The germline gives CDR1 SGHDN, CDR2 FVKESK. The V gene end was trimmed by 1 base and the J gene end by 2 bases; junction bases not matched to a gene: 11. Here the CDR3 DNA reads TGTGCCAGCAGCCAAGTGTTTGGGAGGGAGAGAACCTACAATGAGCAGTTCTTC. Protein sequence: CASSQVFGRERTYNEQFF.

The chain joins TRBV19 to TRBJ2-7; D gene ambiguous. The CDR3 covers 15 residues. Germline V gene lookup returns CDR1 LNHDA and CDR2 SQIVND (reference sequence). Trimming pared 2 bases from V and 2 bases from J, leaving 13 bases between. The CDR3, as DNA: TGTGCCAGTAGTATATCGGTGAGCCCGACCTACGAGCAGTACTTC. This codes for CASSISVSPTYEQYF.

The gene calls are TRBV7-3 and TRBJ2-5; TRBD1 matches 9 bases. The CDR3 covers 15 residues. The germline V gene encodes CDR1 SGHTA and CDR2 FQGTGA. J gave up 5 bases and V 1 base, and 5 bases lay outside the gene matches. The DNA for the CDR3 is TGTGCCAGCAGCTTAAGGGGGACAGGGCCTGAGACCCAGTACTTC. Its translation is CASSLRGTGPETQYF.

V is TRBV4-2 and J is TRBJ2-1, with D perhaps TRBD2 (5 bases). V shed 3 bases and J shed 8 bases, with 11 bases lying between them. CDR1 LGHNA and CDR2 YNFKEQ come from the germline V gene. This CDR3 comprises 13 residues. CDR3 sequence reads: CASSHEGRYEQFF. Here the CDR3 DNA reads TGTGCCAGCAGCCACGAGGGCCGGTATGAGCAGTTCTTC.